A single sample is the source of the 20 T cell receptor beta chains below, sequenced in a study of T cells in Graves' hyperthyroidism and ophthalmopathy (dated by TCRdb to between 2018 and 2020). Preparation of the library involved multiplex PCR. Sequencing relied on an Illumina HiSeq 2000. The TCR beta CDR3 regions were amplified from RNA transcripts. For the first round of RT-PCR on the TCR CDR3, the HTBI primer set was used together with the Qiagen OneStep RT-PCR kit. Using fastp trimming at Q25 and MiXCR clonotype assembly, TCRdb reanalyzed the public sequencing data and kept in-frame beta chains. Every entry covers one CDR3 protein and lists the most common genes and DNA from its rows. The sample contains about 640,000 distinct CDR3 sequences, roughly 20% of them found a single time. 30% to 40% of the sample lies in the top ten. Sequencing was carried out using blood. All receptors derive from a man under 40 with Graves' ophthalmopathy.

The rearrangement uses TRBV15 and TRBJ2-7; 10 nucleotides agree with TRBD1. After removal of 3 bases from V and 2 bases from J, the junction contained 1 base not matched to a gene. The CDR3 is made up of 14 amino acids. The germline V gene has CDR1 LNHNV and CDR2 YYDKDF (reference sequence). This CDR3 is CATSSDRGPYEQYF. CDR3 nucleotides: TGTGCCACCAGCAGTGACAGGGGGCCCTACGAGCAGTACTTC.

Details on this clonotype: A much larger clone differs from this one at a single base, so this may be a read error. This chain joins TRBV6-5 and TRBJ2-1; TRBD2 matches 8 bases. The J segment lost 11 bases and the V segment lost 4 bases, leaving 10 bases of the junction unmatched. The CDR3 sequence is 14 residues long. The germline V gene has CDR1 MNHEY and CDR2 SVGAGI. The CDR3 coding sequence is TGTGCCAGCAGTTTAAGGCGGGAGGTTAATAAGCAGTTCTTC. Encoded protein: CASSLRREVNKQFF.

This clonotype was counted only a few times. The V gene is TRBV30, the J gene TRBJ1-2; D unclear. The length of the CDR3 is 11 residues. V lost 2 bases to trimming and J lost 4 bases, with 5 bases between them. Germline CDR1 is GTSNPN and CDR2 is SVGIG (reference sequence). CDR3 sequence (DNA): TGTGCCTGGAGTCGACCCTATGGCTACACCTTC. Its protein product is CAWSRPYGYTF.

This clonotype was seen a handful of times. The genes are TRBV4-1 and TRBJ2-7; 10 nucleotides match TRBD1. Germline V gene lookup returns CDR1 MGHRA and CDR2 YSYEKL. The CDR3 totals 16 residues. Trimming removed 4 bases from V and 5 bases from J; junction bases left unmatched: 11. The CDR3 reads CASSLLPRDRGNEQYF. Here the CDR3 DNA reads TGCGCCAGCAGCCTCCTACCACGGGACAGGGGCAACGAGCAGTACTTC.

Ten or more counts support this clonotype. This chain links TRBV11-2 with TRBJ2-5; 13 bases fit TRBD2. Trimming at V came to 4 bases and at J to 3 bases, leaving 11 bases not matched to a gene. CDR3 length: 18 residues. Per the germline V gene, CDR1 is SGHAT and CDR2 is FQNNGV. DNA for the CDR3: TGTGCCAGCAGCTCCTTAGGACTAGCGGGAGCGGGGAAAGAGACCCAGTACTTC. Its protein is CASSSLGLAGAGKETQYF.

The CDR3 DNA sequence: TGTGCCACCACACCGACAGAGTGGCTAGACAATGAGCAGTTCTTC. Amino acid sequence: CATTPTEWLDNEQFF. This rearrangement joins TRBV24-1 to TRBJ2-1; D is perhaps TRBD1 (5 bases). Germline CDR1 KGHDR, CDR2 SFDVKD. The germline V and J ends were trimmed by 8 bases and 5 bases, with 18 bases remaining between them. This CDR3 comprises 15 residues.

This clonotype was observed at least ten times. The genes are TRBV7-2 and TRBJ2-1, with D maybe TRBD2 (6 bases). V dropped 1 base and J dropped 5 bases, with 12 bases sitting between them. Looked up from germline, CDR1 is SGHTA and CDR2 is FQGNSA. The CDR3 is made up of 15 amino acids. The CDR3 loop is CASSLVGGADNEQFF. In DNA form, the CDR3 reads TGTGCCAGCAGCTTAGTGGGGGGAGCCGACAATGAGCAGTTCTTC.

The chain carries TRBV6-6 and TRBJ2-7; D gene uncertain. The germline CDR1 and CDR2 sequences are MNHNY and SVGAGI (reference sequence). The CDR3 sequence is 16 residues long. Trimming left V 0 bases short and J 0 bases short, with 12 bases between. CDR3 nucleotides: TGTGCCAGCAGTTACTCGGTAGACGTGAGCTCCTACGAGCAGTACTTC. Its translation: CASSYSVDVSSYEQYF.

V and J are TRBV12-3 or TRBV12-4 and TRBJ1-1; no clear D. This CDR3 comprises 12 residues. V gave up 6 bases and J gave up 6 bases, with 11 bases separating them. The CDR3 loop is CASSSPYAEAFF. The CDR3 region has the DNA TGTGCCAGCAGCTCCCCGTACGCTGAAGCTTTCTTT.

This clonotype was seen at least ten times. The chain is built from TRBV20-1 and TRBJ2-7; tentatively, D is TRBD2 (6 bases). In germline, CDR1 is DFQATT, CDR2 SNEGSKA (reference sequence). Trimming cost V 7 bases and J 0 bases, with 16 bases left between them. The CDR3 is 14 residues long. The CDR3 sequence is CSVDNGGSSYEQYF. CDR3 sequence (DNA): TGCAGTGTTGACAACGGGGGAAGCTCCTACGAGCAGTACTTC.

Of note for this clonotype: The CDR3 carries no conserved terminal phenylalanine or tryptophan, so it likely arises from a read error. The chain has TRBV5-1 and TRBJ2-1, with D perhaps matching TRBD1 (6 bases). The germline V gene encodes CDR1 SGHRS and CDR2 YFSETQ. This CDR3 is 15 amino acids long. The CDR3 spells CASSYDRSSYNEQFL. In DNA, the CDR3 is TGTGCCAGCAGCTACGACAGGAGCTCCTACAATGAGCAGTTCCTC.

This sequence joins TRBV20-1 and TRBJ1-2; 7 positions match TRBD1. Per germline, CDR1 DFQATT and CDR2 SNEGSKA (reference sequence). CDR3 size: 15 residues. The trim removed 1 base at V and 2 bases at J, leaving 7 bases unmatched. Written as DNA, the CDR3 is TGCAGTGCTAGAGTCAGTGGGACAGCAAACTATGGCTACACCTTC. Its translation is CSARVSGTANYGYTF.

In its sample, this clonotype was seen a few times. This chain connects TRBV20-1 to TRBJ2-2, with D tentatively TRBD1 (6 bases). Per the germline V gene, CDR1 is DFQATT and CDR2 is SNEGSKA (reference sequence). Trimming stripped 1 base from V and 1 base from J, with 13 bases between. This CDR3 comprises 16 residues. DNA for the CDR3: TGCAGTGCTAGAGTGAGACGGGACAAGAACACCGGGGAGCTGTTTTTT. It is translated as CSARVRRDKNTGELFF.

The J gene is TRBJ1-5, the V gene TRBV6-1; D is ambiguous. Trimming pared 8 bases from V and 0 bases from J, leaving 20 bases between. There are 17 residues in the CDR3. Germline V gives CDR1 MNHNS, CDR2 SASEGT. The CDR3 nucleotides are TGTGCCAGCGGGCTCCGAAATGGTCAATATAGCAATCAGCCCCAGCATTTT. It specifies CASGLRNGQYSNQPQHF.

The table lists this clonotype with many counts. The chain is built from TRBV20-1 and TRBJ2-3; 11 bases fit TRBD2. V lost 0 bases and J lost 5; bases outside the gene matches: 19. The CDR3 runs 20 residues. Germline CDR1 is DFQATT and CDR2 is SNEGSKA (reference sequence). The chain's CDR3 is CSARDVGVTSGIGPGDTQYF. In DNA form, the CDR3 reads TGCAGTGCTAGAGATGTCGGGGTGACTAGCGGGATAGGGCCGGGAGATACGCAGTATTTT.

This clonotype was seen only a few times. V is TRBV7-2 and J is TRBJ2-7, with TRBD1 as a possible D gene (5 bases). The V end lost 2 bases, the J end lost 2 bases, and 13 bases lay between the germline ends. CDR1 is SGHTA and CDR2 is FQGNSA in the germline V gene. This CDR3 is 15 amino acids long. The CDR3 DNA follows: TGTGCCAGCAGCTTACAAGGGGCCGTAGCCTACGAGCAGTACTTC. This gives the protein CASSLQGAVAYEQYF.

CDR3 DNA sequence: TGCGCCAGCAGTGATCCGGGACTAGCGGGAGCGGCAGATACGCAGTATTTT. This encodes CASSDPGLAGAADTQYF. The chain couples TRBV10-1 to TRBJ2-3, with 14 bases matching TRBD2. The germline V gene has CDR1 WNHNN and CDR2 SYGVQD (reference sequence). V lost 3 bases to trimming and J lost 4 bases; unmatched junction nucleotides: 6. The CDR3 contains 17 residues.

In its sample, this clonotype was seen many times. The genes are TRBV6-2 or TRBV6-3 and TRBJ1-5, with unresolved D. The CDR3 spans 13 residues. Deletions cut 6 bases from V and 4 bases from J, with 10 bases between. Germline V gene lookup returns CDR1 MNHEY and CDR2 SVGEGT. The CDR3: CASRLTVNQPQHF. The CDR3 nucleotides read TGTGCCAGCAGGTTGACGGTAAATCAGCCCCAGCATTTT.

The chain carries TRBV10-3 and TRBJ2-5; D is undetermined. This CDR3 spans 20 amino acids. V was clipped by 8 bases and J by 7 bases, with 38 bases between them. Germline loops: CDR1 ENHRY, CDR2 SYGVKD. CDR3: CAIAAPLGLGFGGALVTQYF. Here the CDR3 DNA reads TGTGCCATCGCTGCACCCCTGGGGTTAGGATTTGGCGGAGCTCTGGTGACCCAGTACTTC.

A note on this clonotype: Sequence at one end of the junction differs from germline and may be a read error. The V call is TRBV28, the J call TRBJ2-7; no clear D gene. The CDR3 totals 15 residues. The germline V gene has CDR1 MDHEN and CDR2 SYDVKM. This CDR3 reads CTSSLKLGLFYEQYF. CDR3 DNA: TGTACCAGCAGTTTAAAACTGGGCCTATTCTACGAGCAGTACTTC. The whole variable domain, filled in from reference TRBV28 and TRBJ2-7, reads DVKVTQSSRYLVKRTGEKVFLECVQDMDHENMFWYRQDPGLGLRLIYFSYDVKMKEKGDIPEGYSVSREKKERFSLILESASTNQTSMYLCTSSLKLGLFYEQYFGPGTRLTVT.